The clone carrying this T cell receptor beta chain occurred a few times. The TCR library protocol attached unique molecular identifiers to the individual cDNA molecules. A single record per CDR3 protein comes from TCRdb applying MiXCR to the 5' RACE reads. This table has about 64,000 distinct CDR3 sequences, around an eighth appearing once. This entry comes from a study of early T cells in non-severe SARS-CoV-2 infection. The CDR3 has 15 amino acids. V lost 4 bases and J lost 1, with 11 bases in between. The germline CDR1 and CDR2 sequences are MNHEY and SVGEGT. This clonotype originated in an adult who was a healthcare worker with PCR-confirmed SARS-CoV-2 infection or an uninfected control (not recorded which). The chain combines TRBV6-2 or TRBV6-3 with TRBJ2-1; a possible D gene is TRBD1 (5 bases). The sample was whole blood, taken at baseline. In DNA, the CDR3 is TGTGCCAGCAGTTTTAGGGGTGAGTCCTACAATGAGCAGTTCTTC. This encodes CASSFRGESYNEQFF.